These 9 T cell receptor beta chains were all obtained from the same sample, sequenced in a study of blood T cell repertoires in COVID-19. Profiled with immunoSEQ multiplex PCR; TCRdb holds only in-frame clones, not every one. The profile shows about 140,000 clones, 80% of them singletons. The source material was peripheral blood. The origin of the receptors is a man in his sixties or seventies who had recovered from COVID-19.

The CDR3, as DNA: TGTGCCAGCAGTGATCAGAAGACCGAGGTGAATGAAAAACTGTTTTTT. Translation: CASSDQKTEVNEKLFF. This rearrangement joins TRBV25-1 to TRBJ1-4; D ambiguous. Germline V CDR1 and CDR2: MGHDK, SYGVNS. This CDR3 region has 16 residues. Trimming removed 3 bases at V and 5 bases at J, with 16 bases between. Full variable domain (rest looked up from reference TRBV25-1 and TRBJ1-4): EADIYQTPRYLVIGTGKKITLECSQTMGHDKMYWYQQDPGMELHLIHYSYGVNSTEKGDLSSESTVSRIRTEHFPLTLESARPSHTSQYLCASSDQKTEVNEKLFFGSGTQLSVL.

CDR3 in amino acids: CASSIQGAGRKLFF. CDR3 in DNA: TGTGCCAGCAGCATACAGGGGGCAGGGCGAAAACTGTTTTTT. The V gene is TRBV6-5, the J gene TRBJ1-4; 9 bases map to TRBD1. V shed 6 bases and J 10 bases; nucleotides not matched to a gene: 9. From germline, CDR1 is MNHEY and CDR2 SVGAGI. The CDR3 totals 14 residues.

The genes are TRBV4-1 and TRBJ2-7, with TRBD1 identical over 9 bases. The CDR3 runs to 17 residues. The trim removed 2 bases at V and 5 bases at J, leaving 13 bases unmatched. Per germline, CDR1 MGHRA and CDR2 YSYEKL. CDR3 coding DNA: TGCGCCAGCAGCCAATACCCGGGACAGGGAAGAATTGACGAGCAGTACTTC. Amino acids: CASSQYPGQGRIDEQYF.

V usage is TRBV30 and J usage is TRBJ2-6; D unresolved. V shed 1 base and J shed 0 bases, with 10 bases lying between them. Germline CDR1 GTSNPN, CDR2 SVGIG (reference sequence). The CDR3 totals 16 residues. CDR3 loop: CAWSAPFNSGANVLTF. Here the CDR3 DNA reads TGTGCCTGGAGTGCCCCCTTTAACTCTGGGGCCAACGTCCTGACTTTC. Drawing the rest from reference TRBV30 and TRBJ2-6, the complete variable domain is SQTIHQWPATLVQPVGSPLSLECTVEGTSNPNLYWYRQAAGRGLQLLFYSVGIGQISSEVPQNLSASRPQDRQFILSSKKLLLSDSGFYLCAWSAPFNSGANVLTFGAGSRLTVL.

V gene TRBV4-3 combines with J gene TRBJ2-2; D is unresolved. CDR3 length: 17 amino acids. The V gene lost 0 bases and the J gene lost 1 base, with 12 bases spanning the gap. Germline V gives CDR1 LGHNA, CDR2 YSLEER. Here the CDR3 DNA reads TGCGCCAGCAGCCAAGATATTTCACAGAGGAACACCGGGGAGCTGTTTTTT. Encoded protein: CASSQDISQRNTGELFF.

This chain connects TRBV3-1 (or the pseudogene TRBV3-2) to TRBJ1-6; TRBD1 agrees at 8 bases. V was clipped by 2 bases and J by 2 bases; unmatched bases: 2. The CDR3 contains 16 residues. Germline lookup yields CDR1 LGHDT and CDR2 YNNKEL (reference sequence). CDR3 sequence (DNA): TGTGCCAGCAGCCAAAGGACAGGGACCTATAATTCACCCCTCCACTTT. Encoded protein: CASSQRTGTYNSPLHF.

The rearrangement links TRBV30 to TRBJ1-2; a weak D match, TRBD1 (5 bases). V was trimmed by 3 bases and J by 8 bases, leaving 16 bases between them. The CDR3 extends over 13 amino acids. Germline V gene lookup returns CDR1 GTSNPN and CDR2 SVGIG (reference sequence). The CDR3 region is CAWRPTAFGGYTF. As DNA, the CDR3 is TGTGCCTGGAGGCCGACAGCCTTTGGGGGCTACACCTTC.

CDR3 sequence: CASSYSAVYEQYF. CDR3 DNA sequence: TGTGCCAGCAGTTACAGTGCAGTCTACGAGCAGTACTTC. This sequence joins TRBV6-2 or TRBV6-3 and TRBJ2-7; D gene ambiguous. The V end lost 2 bases, the J end lost 3 bases, and 8 bases lay between the germline ends. Germline CDR1 MNHEY, CDR2 SVGEGT. This CDR3 contains 13 residues.

The V call is TRBV9, the J call TRBJ1-1; D possibly corresponds to TRBD1 (6 bases). The CDR3 loop spans 11 amino acids. The germline V gene encodes CDR1 SGDLS and CDR2 YYNGEE. The germline V and J ends were trimmed by 3 bases and 7 bases, with 7 bases remaining between them. The CDR3 region is CASSAGVEAFF. In DNA, the CDR3 is TGTGCCAGCAGCGCAGGGGTTGAAGCTTTCTTT. Together with reference TRBV9 and TRBJ1-1, the CDR3 gives the full variable domain: DSGVTQTPKHLITATGQRVTLRCSPRSGDLSVYWYQQSLDQGLQFLIQYYNGEERAKGNILERFSAQQFPDLHSELNLSSLELGDSALYFCASSAGVEAFFGQGTRLTVV.